The entry below gives a single T cell receptor beta chain sequence along with its context. What it binds is unknown. This specimen comes from a study of OX40 agonist ivuxolimab in advanced cancers. Turning to the study itself: 40% to 50% of patients had received prior checkpoint inhibitor therapy.

The CDR3 extends over 16 amino acids. CDR1 and CDR2 (germline): SGHRS, YFSETQ. The V and J ends lost 4 bases and 5 bases respectively, with 22 bases between them. Produced via immunoSEQ multiplex PCR; TCRdb's table is partial and in-frame only. The sample shows 57,000 or so clones, approximately 86% of them seen only once. Study conclusions and caveats: Expanded peripheral T-cell antigen specificity went undetermined. More expanded clones were seen, on average, in CD8+ T cells than in CD4+.

This receptor was obtained from an adult with an advanced solid tumor such as melanoma, head and neck, liver or kidney cancer. The sequenced sample was CD4+ or CD8+ T cells sorted from blood, obtained in a trial of the OX40 agonist ivuxolimab. The V call is TRBV5-1, the J call TRBJ2-7; D remains unclear. CDR3 sequence: CASSLFPVDPPHEQYF. CDR3 coding DNA: TGCGCCAGCAGCCTCTTCCCTGTCGACCCCCCTCACGAGCAGTACTTC.